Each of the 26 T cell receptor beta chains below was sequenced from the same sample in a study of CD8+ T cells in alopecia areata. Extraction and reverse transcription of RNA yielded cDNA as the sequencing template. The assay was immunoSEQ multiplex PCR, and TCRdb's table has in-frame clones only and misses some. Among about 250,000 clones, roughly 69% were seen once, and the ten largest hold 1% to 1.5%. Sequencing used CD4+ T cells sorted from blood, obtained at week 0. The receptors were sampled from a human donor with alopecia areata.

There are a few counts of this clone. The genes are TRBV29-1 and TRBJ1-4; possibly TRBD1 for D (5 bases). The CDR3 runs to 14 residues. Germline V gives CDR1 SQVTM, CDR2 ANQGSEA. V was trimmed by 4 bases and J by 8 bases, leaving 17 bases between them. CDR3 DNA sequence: TGCAGCGTTGCGGGGGAGCAGGGAAGGGAAAAACTGTTTTTT. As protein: CSVAGEQGREKLFF.

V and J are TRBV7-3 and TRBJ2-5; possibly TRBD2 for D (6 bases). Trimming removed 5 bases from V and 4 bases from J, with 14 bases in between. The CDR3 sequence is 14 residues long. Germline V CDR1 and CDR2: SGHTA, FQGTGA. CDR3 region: CASSPPGGVETQYF. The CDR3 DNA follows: TGTGCCAGCAGCCCCCCGGGCGGGGTAGAGACCCAGTACTTC.

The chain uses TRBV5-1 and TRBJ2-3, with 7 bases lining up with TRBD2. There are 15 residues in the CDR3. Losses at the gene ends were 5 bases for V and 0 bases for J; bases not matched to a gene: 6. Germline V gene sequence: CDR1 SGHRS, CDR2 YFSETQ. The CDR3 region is CASRDPSGSTDTQYF. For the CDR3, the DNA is TGCGCCAGCAGGGACCCTAGCGGAAGCACAGATACGCAGTATTTT.

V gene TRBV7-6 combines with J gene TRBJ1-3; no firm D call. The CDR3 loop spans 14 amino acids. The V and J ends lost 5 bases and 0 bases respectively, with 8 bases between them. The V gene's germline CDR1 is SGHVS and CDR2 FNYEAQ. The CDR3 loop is CASSPLGSGNTIYF. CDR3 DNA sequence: TGTGCCAGCAGCCCCCTGGGCTCTGGAAACACCATATATTTT.

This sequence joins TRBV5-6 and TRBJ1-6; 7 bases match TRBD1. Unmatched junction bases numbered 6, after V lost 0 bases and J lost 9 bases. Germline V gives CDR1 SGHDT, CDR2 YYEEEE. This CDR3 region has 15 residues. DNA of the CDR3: TGTGCCAGCAGCTTGGAGACAGGGAGGAGTTCACCCCTCCACTTT. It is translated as CASSLETGRSSPLHF.

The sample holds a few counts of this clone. CDR3 protein: CASSVLGYRSPLHF. DNA of the CDR3: TGTGCCAGCTCTGTGCTGGGGTATCGTTCACCCCTCCACTTT. This chain joins TRBV2 and TRBJ1-6; D uncertain. This CDR3 region has 14 residues. V was clipped by 8 bases and J by 9 bases, with 17 bases between them. Germline CDR1 reads SNHLY; CDR2 reads FYNNEI.

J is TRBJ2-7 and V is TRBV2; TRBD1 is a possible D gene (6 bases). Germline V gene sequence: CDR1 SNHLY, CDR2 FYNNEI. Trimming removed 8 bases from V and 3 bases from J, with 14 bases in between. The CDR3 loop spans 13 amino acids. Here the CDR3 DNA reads TGTGCCAGCCAACAGGGAAGAAACTACGAGCAGTACTTC. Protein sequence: CASQQGRNYEQYF.

The CDR3 DNA sequence: TGTGCCTGGAGTACCCAGAGGGTCTCACCCCTCCACTTT. Translated: CAWSTQRVSPLHF. The gene calls are TRBV30 and TRBJ1-6, with D unclear. Germline V gene data show CDR1 as GTSNPN and CDR2 as SVGIG (reference sequence). The CDR3 runs to 13 residues. With 2 bases removed from V and 10 bases from J, the gap between germline ends came to 12 bases.

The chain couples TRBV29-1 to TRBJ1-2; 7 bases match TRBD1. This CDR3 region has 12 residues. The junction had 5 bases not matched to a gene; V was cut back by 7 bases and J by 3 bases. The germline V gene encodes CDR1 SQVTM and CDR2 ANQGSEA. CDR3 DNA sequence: TGCAGCGCTCGAACAGGGGACTATGGCTACACCTTC. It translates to CSARTGDYGYTF.

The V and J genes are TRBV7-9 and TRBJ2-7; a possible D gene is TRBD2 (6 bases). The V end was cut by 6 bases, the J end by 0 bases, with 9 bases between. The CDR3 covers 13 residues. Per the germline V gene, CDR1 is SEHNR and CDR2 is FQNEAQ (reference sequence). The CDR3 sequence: CASRAGPSYEQYF. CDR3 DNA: TGTGCCAGCAGGGCGGGACCCTCCTACGAGCAGTACTTC.

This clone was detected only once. CDR3 in amino acids: CAWSGLSGGQDSGNTIYF. DNA for the CDR3: TGTGCCTGGAGCGGACTCTCCGGCGGACAGGACTCTGGAAACACCATATATTTT. The rearrangement links TRBV30 to TRBJ1-3; 7 positions agree with TRBD1. This CDR3 has 18 residues. The ends lost 3 bases at V and 0 bases at J; junction bases unmatched: 14. Germline V CDR1 and CDR2: GTSNPN, SVGIG (reference sequence).

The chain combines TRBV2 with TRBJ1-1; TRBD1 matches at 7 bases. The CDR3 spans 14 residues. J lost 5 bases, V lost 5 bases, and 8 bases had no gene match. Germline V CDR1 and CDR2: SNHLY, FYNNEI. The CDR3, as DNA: TGTGCCAGCAGTAAACAGGGGATTGGTACTGAAGCTTTCTTT. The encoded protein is CASSKQGIGTEAFF.

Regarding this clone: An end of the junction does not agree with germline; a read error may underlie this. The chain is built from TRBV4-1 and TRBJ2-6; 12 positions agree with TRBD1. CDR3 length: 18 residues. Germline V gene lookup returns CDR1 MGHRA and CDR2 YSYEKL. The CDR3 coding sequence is TGCGCCAGCAGCCAACCGGGGACAGGGGGCCCTGGGGCCAACCTCCTGACTTTC. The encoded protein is CASSQPGTGGPGANLLTF.

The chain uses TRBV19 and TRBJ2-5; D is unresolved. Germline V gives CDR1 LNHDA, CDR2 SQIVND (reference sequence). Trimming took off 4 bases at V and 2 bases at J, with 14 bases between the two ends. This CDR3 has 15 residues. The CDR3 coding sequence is TGTGCCAGTAGTAAAGGACGGAGAGTTCAAGAGACCCAGTACTTC. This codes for CASSKGRRVQETQYF.

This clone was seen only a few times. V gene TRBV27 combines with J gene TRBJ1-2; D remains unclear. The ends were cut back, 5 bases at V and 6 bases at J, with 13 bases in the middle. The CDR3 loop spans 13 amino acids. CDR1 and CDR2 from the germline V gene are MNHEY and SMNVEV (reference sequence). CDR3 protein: CASSQNGIDGYTF. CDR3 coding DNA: TGTGCCAGCAGTCAGAACGGGATTGATGGCTACACCTTC.

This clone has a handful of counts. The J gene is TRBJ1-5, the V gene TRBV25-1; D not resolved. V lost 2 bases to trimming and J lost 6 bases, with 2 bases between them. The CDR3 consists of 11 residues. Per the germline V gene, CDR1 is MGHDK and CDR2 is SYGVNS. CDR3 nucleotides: TGTGCCAGCAGTGAAAGTCAGCCCCAGCATTTT. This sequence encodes CASSESQPQHF.

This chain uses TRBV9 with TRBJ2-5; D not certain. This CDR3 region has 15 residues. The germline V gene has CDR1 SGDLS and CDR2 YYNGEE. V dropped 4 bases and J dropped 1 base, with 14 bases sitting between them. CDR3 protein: CASSPIIGSQETQYF. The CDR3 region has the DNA TGTGCCAGCAGCCCAATTATTGGATCCCAAGAGACCCAGTACTTC.

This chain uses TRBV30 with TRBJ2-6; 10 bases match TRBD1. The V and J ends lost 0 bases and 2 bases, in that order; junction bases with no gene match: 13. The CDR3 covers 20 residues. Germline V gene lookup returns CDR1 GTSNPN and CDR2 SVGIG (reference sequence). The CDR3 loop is CAWSVRGGGQGIPGANVLTF. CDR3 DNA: TGTGCCTGGAGTGTACGCGGTGGGGGACAGGGGATACCTGGGGCCAACGTCCTGACTTTC. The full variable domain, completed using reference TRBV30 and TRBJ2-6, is SQTIHQWPATLVQPVGSPLSLECTVEGTSNPNLYWYRQAAGRGLQLLFYSVGIGQISSEVPQNLSASRPQDRQFILSSKKLLLSDSGFYLCAWSVRGGGQGIPGANVLTFGAGSRLTVL.

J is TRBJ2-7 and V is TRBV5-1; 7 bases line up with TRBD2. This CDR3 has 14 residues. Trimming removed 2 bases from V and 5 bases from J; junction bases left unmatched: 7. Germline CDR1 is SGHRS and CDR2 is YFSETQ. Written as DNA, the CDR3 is TGCGCCAGCAGCTTCACGGGGAGGGGCGACGAGCAGTACTTC. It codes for CASSFTGRGDEQYF.

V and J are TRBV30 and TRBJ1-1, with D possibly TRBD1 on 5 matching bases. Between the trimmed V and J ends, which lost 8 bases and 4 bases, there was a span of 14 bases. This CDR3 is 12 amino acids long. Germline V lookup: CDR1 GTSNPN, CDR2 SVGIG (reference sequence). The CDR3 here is CARGEGPTEAFF. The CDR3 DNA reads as TGTGCCCGTGGGGAGGGGCCCACTGAAGCTTTCTTT.

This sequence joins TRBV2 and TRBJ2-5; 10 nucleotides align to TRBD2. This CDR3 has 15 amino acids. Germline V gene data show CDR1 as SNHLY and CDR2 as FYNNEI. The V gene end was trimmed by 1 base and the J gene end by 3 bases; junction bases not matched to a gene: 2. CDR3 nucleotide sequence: TGTGCCAGCAGTGAAGTACTAGCGGGGAAAGAGACCCAGTACTTC. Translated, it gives CASSEVLAGKETQYF. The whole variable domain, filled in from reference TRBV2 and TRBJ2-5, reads EPEVTQTPSHQVTQMGQEVILRCVPISNHLYFYWYRQILGQKVEFLVSFYNNEISEKSEIFDDQFSVERPDGSNFTLKIRSTKLEDSAMYFCASSEVLAGKETQYFGPGTRLLVL.

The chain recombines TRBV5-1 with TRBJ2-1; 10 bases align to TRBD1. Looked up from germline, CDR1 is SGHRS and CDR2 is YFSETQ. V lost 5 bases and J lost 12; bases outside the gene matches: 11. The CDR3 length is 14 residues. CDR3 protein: CASSSPGQGIMQFF. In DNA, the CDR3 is TGCGCCAGCAGTTCCCCGGGACAGGGGATCATGCAGTTCTTC.

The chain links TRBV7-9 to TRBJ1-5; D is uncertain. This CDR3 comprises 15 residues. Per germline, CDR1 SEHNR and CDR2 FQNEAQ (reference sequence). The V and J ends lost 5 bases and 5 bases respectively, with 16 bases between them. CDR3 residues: CASSPVGRTDQPQHF. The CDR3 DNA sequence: TGTGCCAGCAGCCCCGTTGGGCGGACGGATCAGCCCCAGCATTTT.

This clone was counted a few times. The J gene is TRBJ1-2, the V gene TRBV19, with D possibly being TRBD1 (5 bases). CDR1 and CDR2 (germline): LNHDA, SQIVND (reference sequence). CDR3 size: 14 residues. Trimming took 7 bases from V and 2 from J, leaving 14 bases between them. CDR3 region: CASTNRGPNYGYTF. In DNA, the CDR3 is TGTGCCAGTACCAATCGGGGACCGAACTATGGCTACACCTTC.

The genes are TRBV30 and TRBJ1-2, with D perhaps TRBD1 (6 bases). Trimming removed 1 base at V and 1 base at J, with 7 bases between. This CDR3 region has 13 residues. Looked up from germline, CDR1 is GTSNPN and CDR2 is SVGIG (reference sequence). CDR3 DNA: TGTGCCTGGAGTGACAGGGATAACTATGGCTACACCTTC. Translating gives CAWSDRDNYGYTF.

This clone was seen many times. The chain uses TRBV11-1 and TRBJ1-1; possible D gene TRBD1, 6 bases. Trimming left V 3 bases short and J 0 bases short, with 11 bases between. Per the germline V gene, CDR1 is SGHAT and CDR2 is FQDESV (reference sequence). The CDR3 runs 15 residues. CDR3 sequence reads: CASSLMDSLNTEAFF. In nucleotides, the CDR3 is TGTGCCAGCAGCTTGATGGACAGTTTGAACACTGAAGCTTTCTTT. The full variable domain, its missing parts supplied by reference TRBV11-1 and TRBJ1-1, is EAEVAQSPRYKITEKSQAVAFWCDPISGHATLYWYRQILGQGPELLVQFQDESVVDDSQLPKDRFSAERLKGVDSTLKIQPAELGDSAMYLCASSLMDSLNTEAFFGQGTRLTVV.